These 21 T cell receptor beta chains came from one sample sequenced in a study of blood T cell repertoires in COVID-19. The protocol was immunoSEQ multiplex PCR, while the TCRdb copy is restricted to in-frame clones and leaves out a portion. Seen here are about 300,000 clones, about 87% observed once, and the top ten hold 1% to 1.5%. Sequenced sample: peripheral blood. The receptors originated from a man in his 70s with acute or convalescent COVID-19.

CDR3 bases: TGTGCCAGCAGCCCAGCGGGAGGGCCGTACGAGCAGTACTTC. Translation gives CASSPAGGPYEQYF. The rearrangement uses TRBV11-2 and TRBJ2-7; TRBD2 agrees at 10 bases. CDR3 length: 14 amino acids. CDR1 and CDR2 (germline): SGHAT, FQNNGV. V was pared by 5 bases and J by 4 bases, with 5 bases of the junction left unmatched.

The chain joins TRBV20-1 to TRBJ1-2, with a possible D match to TRBD1 (5 bases). V lost 3 bases, J lost 4 bases, and 12 bases lay in between. The CDR3 runs 13 residues. In germline, CDR1 is DFQATT, CDR2 SNEGSKA (reference sequence). CDR3 in amino acids: CSASHGGVYGYTF. The CDR3 DNA reads as TGCAGTGCTAGTCACGGGGGGGTCTATGGCTACACCTTC.

The chain is built from TRBV3-1 (or the pseudogene TRBV3-2) and TRBJ2-1, with 14 bases identical to TRBD2. Per germline, CDR1 LGHDT and CDR2 YNNKEL (reference sequence). After removal of 2 bases from V and 8 bases from J, the junction contained 11 bases not matched to a gene. The CDR3 extends over 18 amino acids. CDR3: CASSQSRLAGGPRDEQFF. The CDR3 nucleotides are TGTGCCAGCAGCCAATCCAGACTAGCGGGGGGGCCAAGAGATGAGCAGTTCTTC.

The chain uses TRBV18 and TRBJ2-2, with TRBD2 identical over 9 bases. Trimming removed 3 bases from V and 0 bases from J; junction bases left unmatched: 8. The germline CDR1 and CDR2 sequences are KGHSH and LQKENI. The CDR3 length is 18 residues. In nucleotides, the CDR3 is TGTGCCAGCTCACCGGGACTAGCCGTTATCGCGAACACCGGGGAGCTGTTTTTT. Its protein is CASSPGLAVIANTGELFF. The variable domain in full, with the rest retrieved from reference TRBV18 and TRBJ2-2, is NAGVMQNPRHLVRRRGQEARLRCSPMKGHSHVYWYRQLPEEGLKFMVYLQKENIIDESGMPKERFSAEFPKEGPSILRIQQVVRGDSAAYFCASSPGLAVIANTGELFFGEGSRLTVL.

The chain couples TRBV7-9 to TRBJ1-1, with D unclear. Trimming cost V 3 bases and J 4 bases, with 9 bases left between them. Per germline, CDR1 SEHNR and CDR2 FQNEAQ (reference sequence). This CDR3 spans 13 amino acids. CDR3 residues: CASSFGEATEAFF. In DNA form, the CDR3 reads TGTGCCAGCAGCTTTGGGGAGGCCACTGAAGCTTTCTTT.

The rearrangement joins TRBV5-1 to TRBJ1-5; 9 bases map to TRBD1. V dropped 4 bases and J dropped 4; count of bases not matched to a gene: 6. The CDR3 loop spans 15 amino acids. CDR1 SGHRS and CDR2 YFSETQ come from the germline V gene. CDR3 sequence reads: CASSPGTGHNQPQHF. The CDR3 DNA reads as TGCGCCAGCAGCCCAGGGACAGGGCATAATCAGCCCCAGCATTTT.

In this sample, this clone turned up a few times. The chain recombines TRBV5-4 with TRBJ1-4; the match to TRBD1 covers 8 bases. Germline-derived CDR1 and CDR2 are SGHNT and YYREEE (reference sequence). The CDR3 extends over 15 amino acids. V was clipped by 0 bases and J by 7 bases; unmatched bases: 5. The CDR3 coding sequence is TGTGCCAGCAGCTTGGGGCAGGGGGCGTCTGAAAAACTGTTTTTT. Its protein is CASSLGQGASEKLFF.

This rearrangement joins TRBV5-6 to TRBJ2-7, with a weak D call TRBD2 (5 bases). Germline CDR1 reads SGHDT; CDR2 reads YYEEEE. The CDR3 contains 14 residues. The V end lost 2 bases, the J end lost 0 bases, and 9 bases lay between the germline ends. CDR3 DNA: TGTGCCAGCAGCTTAAACGGGATCTCCTACGAGCAGTACTTC. The encoded protein is CASSLNGISYEQYF.

The genes are TRBV5-1 and TRBJ2-5, with a weak D call TRBD2 (6 bases). Germline V gene data show CDR1 as SGHRS and CDR2 as YFSETQ. V shed 2 bases and J shed 3 bases, with 11 bases lying between them. The CDR3 length is 14 residues. CDR3 nucleotides: TGCGCCAGCAGCTTAGGAGGGGCCAAAGAGACCCAGTACTTC. It codes for CASSLGGAKETQYF.

This chain uses TRBV7-8 with TRBJ1-5; 9 bases agree with TRBD1. Germline CDR1 SGHVS, CDR2 FQNEAQ. Trimming took 4 bases from V and 5 from J; bases not matched to a gene: 0. The CDR3 spans 13 residues. CDR3 protein: CASSWDRDQPQHF. The CDR3 DNA sequence: TGTGCCAGCAGCTGGGACAGGGATCAGCCCCAGCATTTT.

This chain links TRBV7-8 with TRBJ2-2; a weak D match, TRBD2 (6 bases). The V end lost 2 bases, the J end lost 7 bases, and 14 bases lay between the germline ends. In germline, CDR1 is SGHVS, CDR2 FQNEAQ. This CDR3 region has 15 residues. This chain's CDR3 is CASSLRSGRGGELFF. The CDR3 DNA reads TGTGCCAGCAGCTTAAGGAGCGGGCGTGGCGGGGAGCTGTTTTTT.

This chain links TRBV6-2 or TRBV6-3 with TRBJ1-2, with no clear D. Germline V gene data show CDR1 as MNHEY and CDR2 as SVGEGT. The CDR3 extends over 13 amino acids. With 2 bases removed from V and 8 bases from J, the gap between germline ends came to 12 bases. Here the CDR3 reads CASSYPSTGGYTF. CDR3 DNA: TGTGCCAGCAGTTACCCCTCGACGGGAGGCTACACCTTC.

This clone was seen a few times. V usage is TRBV24-1 and J usage is TRBJ1-2; no clear D. Germline V lookup: CDR1 KGHDR, CDR2 SFDVKD. This CDR3 is built from 14 residues. The ends were cut back, 7 bases at V and 1 base at J, with 12 bases in the middle. CDR3 loop: CATSSGYSNYGYTF. The CDR3 DNA is TGTGCCACCAGCTCTGGATACAGTAACTATGGCTACACCTTC.

The chain employs TRBV6-5 and TRBJ1-5; D call uncertain. CDR1 and CDR2 (germline): MNHEY, SVGAGI. This CDR3 comprises 15 residues. With 0 bases removed from V and 0 bases from J, the gap between germline ends came to 6 bases. This CDR3 reads CASSYSRFSNQPQHF. DNA of the CDR3: TGTGCCAGCAGTTACTCGAGATTTAGCAATCAGCCCCAGCATTTT.

In DNA form, the CDR3 reads TGTGCCAGCAGAGGACTAACCTACGAGCAGTACTTC. Its protein product is CASRGLTYEQYF. The chain employs TRBV2 and TRBJ2-7; a possible D gene is TRBD2 (6 bases). Germline V gene lookup returns CDR1 SNHLY and CDR2 FYNNEI. The CDR3 covers 12 residues. Between the trimmed V and J ends, which lost 6 bases and 2 bases, there was a span of 8 bases. Supplemented by reference TRBV2 and TRBJ2-7, the full variable domain reads EPEVTQTPSHQVTQMGQEVILRCVPISNHLYFYWYRQILGQKVEFLVSFYNNEISEKSEIFDDQFSVERPDGSNFTLKIRSTKLEDSAMYFCASRGLTYEQYFGPGTRLTVT.

The J gene is TRBJ1-5, the V gene TRBV7-3, with TRBD1 as a possible D gene (6 bases). Trimming took off 8 bases at V and 5 bases at J, with 16 bases between the two ends. This CDR3 comprises 14 residues. Germline loops: CDR1 SGHTA, CDR2 FQGTGA. In DNA, the CDR3 is TGTGCCAGCGACGTACAGGGTTTGGATCAGCCCCAGCATTTT. It codes for CASDVQGLDQPQHF.

There are a few counts of this clone. The chain combines TRBV5-8 with TRBJ2-7; 7 bases are a match to TRBD1. The ends lost 0 bases at V and 3 bases at J; junction bases unmatched: 6. Germline V gene data show CDR1 as SGHTS and CDR2 as YDEGEE. There are 15 residues in the CDR3. Here the CDR3 reads CASSLGQGLHYEQYF. CDR3 bases: TGTGCCAGCAGCTTGGGACAGGGCCTTCACTACGAGCAGTACTTC.

V is TRBV11-3 and J is TRBJ1-1, with D hard to call. The CDR3 contains 13 residues. Germline values: CDR1 SGHNT, CDR2 YENEEA. V lost 4 bases, J lost 0 bases, and 6 bases lay in between. This CDR3 reads CASSSEVNTEAFF. The CDR3 DNA reads as TGTGCCAGCAGCTCCGAGGTGAACACTGAAGCTTTCTTT.

The V call is TRBV7-8, the J call TRBJ2-1; 13 bases fit TRBD2. V shed 4 bases and J 8 bases; nucleotides not matched to a gene: 8. Germline V gene data show CDR1 as SGHVS and CDR2 as FQNEAQ. CDR3 length: 16 residues. The CDR3, as DNA: TGTGCCAGCAGCTACGGACTAGCGGGAGATATCTATGAGCAGTTCTTC. Its translation is CASSYGLAGDIYEQFF.

This clone was detected only once. V and J are TRBV11-2 and TRBJ1-6, with TRBD1 matching 9 bases. CDR3 size: 15 residues. V was pared by 9 bases and J by 7 bases, with 10 bases of the junction left unmatched. Germline CDR1 reads SGHAT; CDR2 reads FQNNGV. Here the CDR3 reads CASCSRDRVNSPLHF. Here the CDR3 DNA reads TGTGCCAGTTGCAGCCGGGACAGGGTCAATTCACCCCTCCACTTT.

Worth noting for this clone: The sample holds other DNA sequences that translate to the same CDR3. The DNA for the CDR3 is TGCGCCAGCAGCTCATCGGGATCGACCTACAATGAGCAGTTCTTC. It is translated as CASSSSGSTYNEQFF. V is TRBV5-1 and J is TRBJ2-1, with a tentative D call TRBD2 (5 bases). Per the germline V gene, CDR1 is SGHRS and CDR2 is YFSETQ. Trimming cost V 3 bases and J 2 bases, with 12 bases left between them. This CDR3 comprises 15 residues.